This T cell receptor (beta chain) was observed in a study of T cell repertoires in cytomegalovirus infection. General study results and limits: CMV-specific TCR beta clonotypes restricted by HLA-C were the ones dominating the ex vivo response.

This clonotype appeared a few times. Its specificity is not known. Deletions cut 2 bases from V and 9 bases from J, with 12 bases between. Per the germline V gene, CDR1 is SGHNT and CDR2 is YYREEE (reference sequence). This CDR3 contains 14 residues. Via MiXCR, TCRdb re-called the reads, giving one row per CDR3 protein. The sample has 80,000 to 130,000 distinct CDR3 sequences; under 25% are singletons. Sequencing input: CD8+ T cells from PBMCs. The chain carries TRBV5-4 and TRBJ1-6, with a tentative D call TRBD1 (5 bases). This TCR was recovered from a human donor in good health (CMV status not recorded). Some clones in this sample may be carry-over from other donors' samples. DNA of the CDR3: TGTGCCAGCAGCTTACGGGGGGATACTTCACCCCTCCACTTT. Translated: CASSLRGDTSPLHF.